This TCR beta chain came from a study of blood T cell repertoires in COVID-19. About the research overall: The study drew acute and convalescent COVID-19 samples from the United States, Italy and Spain. In each case, the material was cDNA or gDNA derived from T cells, B-cell-depleted T cells, or PBMCs.

Original processing notes: Counts of nucleated cells, estimated from reference gene primer amplification, were obtained. Method: immunoSEQ multiplex PCR; TCRdb's copy keeps in-frame clones and lacks some. V, J and clone size reflect that table, while D and trimming were determined from the DNA. The sample consists of tens of thousands of clones, 80% of them appearing once. Germline-derived CDR1 and CDR2 are MDHEN and SYDVKM. The length of the CDR3 is 16 residues. Unmatched junction bases numbered 8, after V lost 1 base and J lost 7 bases. This sequence was found in a woman in her seventies with acute or convalescent COVID-19. Source material: peripheral blood. The rearrangement uses TRBV28 and TRBJ2-5; TRBD1 aligns across 11 bases. CDR3 bases: TGTGCCAGCAGTTTATTCGCCCCCGGGACAGGGGGGACCCAGTACTTC. Translated, it gives CASSLFAPGTGGTQYF.